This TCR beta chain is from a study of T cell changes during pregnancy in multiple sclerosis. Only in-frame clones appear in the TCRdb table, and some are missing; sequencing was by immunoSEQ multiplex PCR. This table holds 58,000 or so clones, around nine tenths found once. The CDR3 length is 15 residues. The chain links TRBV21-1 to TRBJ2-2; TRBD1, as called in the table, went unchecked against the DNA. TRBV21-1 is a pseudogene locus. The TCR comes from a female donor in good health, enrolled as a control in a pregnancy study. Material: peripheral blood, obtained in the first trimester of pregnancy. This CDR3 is CASSKERGWHGELFF. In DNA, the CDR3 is TGTGCCAGCAGCAAAGAAAGGGGTTGGCACGGGGAGCTGTTTTTT.